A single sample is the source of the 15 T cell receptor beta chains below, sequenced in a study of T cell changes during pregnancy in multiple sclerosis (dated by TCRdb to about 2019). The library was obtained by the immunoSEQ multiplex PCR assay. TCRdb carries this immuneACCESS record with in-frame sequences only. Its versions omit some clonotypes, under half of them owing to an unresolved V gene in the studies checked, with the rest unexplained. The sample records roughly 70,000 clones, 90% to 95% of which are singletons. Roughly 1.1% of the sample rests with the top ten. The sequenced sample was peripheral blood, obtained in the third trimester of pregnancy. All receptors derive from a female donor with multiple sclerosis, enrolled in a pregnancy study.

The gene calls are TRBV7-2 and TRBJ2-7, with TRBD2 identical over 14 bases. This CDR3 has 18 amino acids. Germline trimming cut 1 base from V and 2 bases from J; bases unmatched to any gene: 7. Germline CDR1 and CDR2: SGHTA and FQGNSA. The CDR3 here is CASSLGGTSGSSTYEQYF. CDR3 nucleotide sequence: TGTGCCAGCAGCTTAGGGGGGACTAGCGGGAGTAGCACCTACGAGCAGTACTTC.

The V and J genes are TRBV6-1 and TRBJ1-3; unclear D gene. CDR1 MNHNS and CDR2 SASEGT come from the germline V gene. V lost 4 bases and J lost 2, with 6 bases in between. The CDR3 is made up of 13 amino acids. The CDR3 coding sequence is TGTGCCAGCAGTGCTACCCCTGGAAACACCATATATTTT. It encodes CASSATPGNTIYF.

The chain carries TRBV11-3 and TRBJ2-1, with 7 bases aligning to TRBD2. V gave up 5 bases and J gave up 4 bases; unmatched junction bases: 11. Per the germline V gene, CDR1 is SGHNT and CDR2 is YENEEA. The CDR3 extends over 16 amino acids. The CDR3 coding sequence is TGTGCCAGCAGCCAAACATGGACTAGTGGTTACAATGAGCAGTTCTTC. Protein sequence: CASSQTWTSGYNEQFF.

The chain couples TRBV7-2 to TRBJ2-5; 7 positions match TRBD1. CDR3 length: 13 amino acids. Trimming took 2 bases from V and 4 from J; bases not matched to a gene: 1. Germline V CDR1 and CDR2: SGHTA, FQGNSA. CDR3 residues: CASSLRDRETQYF. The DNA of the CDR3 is TGTGCCAGCAGCTTACGGGACAGAGAGACCCAGTACTTC.

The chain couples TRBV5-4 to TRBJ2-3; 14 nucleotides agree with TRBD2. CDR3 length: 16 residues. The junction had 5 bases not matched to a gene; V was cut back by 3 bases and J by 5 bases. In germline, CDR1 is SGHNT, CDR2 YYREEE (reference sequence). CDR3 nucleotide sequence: TGTGCCAGCAGCTCGAGACTAGCGGGAGGGGAAGATACGCAGTATTTT. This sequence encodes CASSSRLAGGEDTQYF.

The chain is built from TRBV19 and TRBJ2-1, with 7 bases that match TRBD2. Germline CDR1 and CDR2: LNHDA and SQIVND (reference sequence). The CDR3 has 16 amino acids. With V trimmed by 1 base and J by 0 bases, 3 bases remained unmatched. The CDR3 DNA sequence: TGTGCCAGTAGTATAGGTGGACTAGGCTCCTACAATGAGCAGTTCTTC. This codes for CASSIGGLGSYNEQFF. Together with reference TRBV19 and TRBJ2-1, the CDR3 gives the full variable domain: DGGITQSPKYLFRKEGQNVTLSCEQNLNHDAMYWYRQDPGQGLRLIYYSQIVNDFQKGDIAEGYSVSREKKESFPLTVTSAQKNPTAFYLCASSIGGLGSYNEQFFGPGTRLTVL.

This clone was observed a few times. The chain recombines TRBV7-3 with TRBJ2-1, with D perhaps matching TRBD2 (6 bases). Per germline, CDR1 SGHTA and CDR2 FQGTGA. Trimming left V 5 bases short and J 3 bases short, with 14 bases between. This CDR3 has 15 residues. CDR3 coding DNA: TGTGCCAGCAGCGGGGACCAGGGAGGCTACAATGAGCAGTTCTTC. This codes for CASSGDQGGYNEQFF.

The CDR3 nucleotides are TGTGCCAGCAGCGTAGAGCCCCTGAATGGCTACACCTTC. Protein: CASSVEPLNGYTF. V and J are TRBV9 and TRBJ1-2; D gene unclear. Trimming shortened V by 0 bases and J by 6 bases, and 9 bases separated the two germline ends. Looked up from germline, CDR1 is SGDLS and CDR2 is YYNGEE. The CDR3 extends over 13 amino acids.

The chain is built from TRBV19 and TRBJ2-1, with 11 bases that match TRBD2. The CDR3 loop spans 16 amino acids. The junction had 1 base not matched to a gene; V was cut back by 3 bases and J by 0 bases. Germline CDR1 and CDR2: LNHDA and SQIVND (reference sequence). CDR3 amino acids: CASSILAGGSYNEQFF. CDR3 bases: TGTGCCAGTAGTATTCTAGCGGGGGGCTCCTACAATGAGCAGTTCTTC.

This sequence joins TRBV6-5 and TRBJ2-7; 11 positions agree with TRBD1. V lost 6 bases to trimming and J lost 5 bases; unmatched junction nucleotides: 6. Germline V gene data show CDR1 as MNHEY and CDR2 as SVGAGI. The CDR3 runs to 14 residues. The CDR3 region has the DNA TGTGCCAGCAGGGGATGGACAGGGGGCGACGAGCAGTACTTC. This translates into CASRGWTGGDEQYF.

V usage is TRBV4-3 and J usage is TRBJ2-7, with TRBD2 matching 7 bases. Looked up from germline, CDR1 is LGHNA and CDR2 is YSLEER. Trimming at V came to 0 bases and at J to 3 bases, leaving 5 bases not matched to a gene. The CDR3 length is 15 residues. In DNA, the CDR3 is TGCGCCAGCAGCCAAGAGCGGGAGCCTTTCTACGAGCAGTACTTC. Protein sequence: CASSQEREPFYEQYF.

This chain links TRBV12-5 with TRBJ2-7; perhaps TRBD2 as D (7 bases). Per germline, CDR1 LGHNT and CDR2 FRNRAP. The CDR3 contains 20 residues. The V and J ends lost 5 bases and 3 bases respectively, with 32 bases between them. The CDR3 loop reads CASGLNARGAITDLNYEQYF. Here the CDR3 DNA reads TGTGCTAGTGGTCTCAACGCCCGGGGGGCCATTACTGACTTGAACTACGAGCAGTACTTC. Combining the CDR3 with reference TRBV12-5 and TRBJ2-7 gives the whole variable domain DARVTQTPRHKVTEMGQEVTMRCQPILGHNTVFWYRQTMMQGLELLAYFRNRAPLDDSGMPKDRFSAEMPDATLATLKIQPSEPRDSAVYFCASGLNARGAITDLNYEQYFGPGTRLTVT.

In nucleotides, the CDR3 is TGTGCCAGCAGCGCCCATGGGCAGGGTACCAACGAGCAGTACTTC. It translates to CASSAHGQGTNEQYF. The chain has TRBV6-6 and TRBJ2-7; D is possibly TRBD1 (5 bases). Germline V CDR1 and CDR2: MNHNY, SVGAGI (reference sequence). The CDR3 runs to 15 residues. V was clipped by 6 bases and J by 5 bases, with 20 bases between them.

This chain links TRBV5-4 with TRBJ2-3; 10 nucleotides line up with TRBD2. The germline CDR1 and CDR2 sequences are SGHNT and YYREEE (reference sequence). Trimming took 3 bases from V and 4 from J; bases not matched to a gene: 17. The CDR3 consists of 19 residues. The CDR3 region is CASSSLGTLAGAIADTQYF. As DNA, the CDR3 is TGTGCCAGCAGCTCACTGGGGACTCTAGCGGGAGCGATAGCAGATACGCAGTATTTT.

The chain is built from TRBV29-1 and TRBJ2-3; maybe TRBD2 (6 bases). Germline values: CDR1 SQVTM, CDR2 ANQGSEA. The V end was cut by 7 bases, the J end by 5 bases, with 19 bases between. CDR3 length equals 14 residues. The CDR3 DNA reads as TGCAGCGGCAACGTCCGGGACTCGCAAGATACGCAGTATTTT. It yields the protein CSGNVRDSQDTQYF.